This T cell receptor (beta chain) was recorded in a study of tumor-infiltrating lymphocytes in primary liver carcinoma. Both RNA and DNA were isolated together from approximately 20-30 mg of bulk tissue that had not been sorted. Total RNA amounting to 500 ng was the source from which TCR beta cDNA was made with a constant-region primer. A slightly modified ARM-PCR protocol with three nested multiplex PCR rounds produced these TCR beta libraries. One entry per CDR3 protein, called by TCRdb with MiXCR from the multiplex PCR reads. In the table there are 40,000 or so distinct CDR3 sequences, more than 60% of which are singletons. Comments on this clonotype: One junction end does not reproduce the germline sequence, and a read error may be involved.

The clonotype originates from a woman in her 30s with primary liver carcinoma and hepatitis B virus infection. Sequencing was done on a sample of tumor-adjacent normal liver tissue.

Here the CDR3 DNA reads TGTGCCAACAGTCGACCGGGGCAGGGGCTCCGCTTC. Translating gives CANSRPGQGLRF. The chain combines TRBV12-3 or TRBV12-4 with TRBJ2-1; possible D gene TRBD1, 6 bases. The CDR3 has 12 amino acids.